This T cell receptor beta chain emerged from a study of cytomegalovirus exposure and HLA in healthy donors (dated by TCRdb to about 2017). Looking at the study overall: An earlier analysis of approximately 640 of the donors reported about 290 Gb of sequence data and 100 million to 130 million unique TCR beta sequences from about 200 million T cells. To study patterns of TCR occurrence, a later analysis re-analyzed previously published TCR beta repertoires from around 670 donors and added high-resolution HLA genotyping. Across some 400 genotyped donors of the cohort, an average of about 200,000 unique TCR beta nucleotide sequences per donor were sequenced, and 15% to 20% of those sequences were non-productive. Typing coverage varied by locus: 629-630 donors for A, B, C, DRB1 and DQB1; roughly 520 for DQA1; some 610 for DPA1; some 470 for DPB1. Genome-wide SNP genotypes for about 60% of the roughly 700 donors were used in a later genetic analysis, which treated that subset as a discovery cohort. To predict cytomegalovirus infection status, the study brought together high-throughput TCR immunosequencing, statistical association of individual TCRs with disease status, and machine learning. The study used immunosequencing to profile the T cell repertoires of approximately 690 subjects and linked those repertoires to cytomegalovirus serostatus. Along with the approximately 670-subject first cohort, a separate validation cohort of around 110 different subjects was used. Alongside the repertoire data, information on donor age, sex, ethnicity and CMV serostatus was compiled. Among the approximately 400 genotyped donors, around 81% belonged to the genetic ancestry cluster associated with self-reported Caucasian donors. To decide whether each TCR beta V gene segment behaved as functional or pseudogenic, an earlier analysis of some 540 of the donors relied on high-throughput TCR beta sequencing. All discovery cohort repertoires had been generated using a single sequencing platform. About 280 gigabases of sequencing data and around 87 million unique TCR sequences were included in an early release covering 550 to 650 HLA-typed donors. The study was designed to test whether signatures of past pathogen exposure could be identified by cataloging public T cell receptors. Roughly five DR-DQ haplotypes were handled as single units for association and clustering because linkage in the cohort was strong. HLA typing included class I and class II loci at four-digit resolution. Rather than drawing on any new phenotypic data, the later analysis identified candidate immune exposures from TCR beta sequences and the way those sequences occurred across donors.

Receptor libraries were prepared by the immunoSEQ multiplex PCR assay. The multiplex PCR relied on a mix of 60 forward primers for TCR Vbeta segments and 13 reverse primers for TCR Jbeta segments. The CDR3 region of rearranged TCR beta genes was amplified from genomic DNA with a multiplex PCR assay. On the Illumina HiSeq System, the amplified TCR beta libraries were sequenced as 87-base-pair reads. From the authors' description of their analysis: A later analysis counted around 72 million unique TCR beta chains across the roughly 700 repertoires, and about 10 million of these chains were shared by at least two donors. To remove PCR and sequencing errors, raw reads were error-corrected and collapsed into unique sequences using a nearest-neighbor algorithm that merged closely related sequences. To assign V, D and J gene segments, CDR3 sequences were aligned to IMGT reference sequences. For a sequence to be retained, a match of at least six nucleotides to both a V gene segment and a J gene segment was required. Rearrangements were classified as productive when the CDR3 lacked stop codons and remained in frame with V and J, and all other rearrangements were classified as non-productive. CDR3 was defined according to IMGT convention as the region running from the second conserved V-encoded cysteine to the conserved J-encoded phenylalanine. The earlier analysis of some 550 of the donors excluded any sequence lacking an unambiguous match to a single V gene segment. In an earlier analysis of several hundred of the donors, V segments were called functional above 56.7% productive rearrangements and were called segregating when the between-donor standard deviation exceeded 5%. A statistical classification framework was built for diagnosing cytomegalovirus status from the catalog of TCR beta chain sequences. V and J gene assignment, in a later analysis, came from comparing TCR nucleotide sequences with IMGT/GENE-DB human TR gene sequences. In a later analysis, CDR3 sequences and most-parsimonious VDJ recombination scenarios were assigned using the TCRdist pipeline. In a later analysis, every TCR beta chain was defined by the combination of its CDR3 amino acid sequence and its V-gene family, and reads without a unique V-gene family were dropped. In a later analysis, 550 to 650 highly shared, low-generation-probability nucleotide sequences were removed to address suspected cross-contamination and a sequencing artifact. A later analysis calculated a clonal expansion index for each public chain from normalized within-repertoire ranks of inferred template counts. In a later analysis, generation probabilities were computed using a VDJ recombination model fitted to out-of-frame rearrangements, and the results were checked against IGoR. Hypergeometric tests were used in a later analysis to score TCR-TCR, TCR-HLA and TCR-CMV co-occurrence, with a repertoire-size bias correction applied to the TCR pairs. False discovery rates were estimated in a later analysis by permuting HLA or CMV assignments 20 times. A later analysis grouped co-occurring TCRs with DBSCAN, adding TCRdist sequence similarity when clustering within HLA-allele-positive subsets. Repertoires with fewer than 30,000 or more than 120,000 public chains were left out of co-occurrence clustering, as were a handful of repertoires with anomalous nucleotide sharing. TCRdb's version of the immuneACCESS table is confined to in-frame rearrangements and falls short of the full clone set. An unresolved V gene accounts for under half of the shortfall where checked; the remainder is of unknown origin. Clone size and V and J calls were adopted from that table, with D and trimming inferred from the DNA. This sample is represented by 110,000 or so clones; roughly 70% of them were singletons. Roughly 12% of the sample goes to the ten largest clones.

In total, 500 to 700 healthy bone marrow donors made up the cohort. At the time of sampling, all cohort members were nominally healthy, though unrecorded immune exposures were likely present. The donor was CMV seropositive and was included in the group of about 290 seropositive cohort members. A peripheral blood sample was provided by each donor, and peripheral blood mononuclear cells were used for TCR beta sequencing. The Qiagen DNeasy Blood Extraction Kit was used to extract genomic DNA from the blood cell samples. Including cysteine and phenylalanine, the CDR3 has 15 amino acids. Just the 45-base CDR3 DNA is kept, in frame starting at base 1. Looking up the germline V gene yields CDR1 SGHRS and CDR2 YFSETQ. At the junction V is shortened by 1 base and J by 1 base; bases outside the gene matches: 4. With regard to this clone: The antigen it binds to is not known. No base-level quality is on record; no much larger clone is a single base apart.

What the research found in general, with its limitations: Strong co-occurrence of HLA alleles, especially DR and DQ, made assigning TCR associations to individual alleles difficult. Some IMGT-functional V segments, including TRBV6-2 and TRBV6-3, could not be distinguished by the 87-base-pair reads and were therefore excluded. The classifier was reported to diagnose cytomegalovirus status with high specificity and sensitivity in both the original and validation cohorts. Linkage disequilibrium might explain the correlated functional status among segregating V segments, but an unknown experimental factor could not be excluded. The earlier analysis of 587 of the donors excluded some 15 rarely observed V segments, including chromosome 9 orphons, because counts were too low. While some public TCRs were present in many individuals, most TCR sequences turned up only very rarely across donors. In a later analysis, HLA-associated TCR beta chains showed more clonal expansion and lower generation probabilities than non-associated chains that were equally common. For the cohort, immune exposure information was limited to CMV serostatus. Because HLA typing was unavailable for some donors at each locus, only the typed subset was used in association tests. An earlier analysis of approximately 500 of the donors showed that most TCR beta V segments appeared in productive rearrangements either about 87% or about 30% of the time, which broadly matched IMGT annotations. In a later analysis, TCR association rates were found to vary across HLA loci, with the most associated TCRs seen for DRB1 alleles and the fewest for HLA-C alleles. According to the authors, the approach could potentially be generalized to other disease states and immunological phenotypes. Specific HLA alleles were associated with 15,000 to 20,000 TCR beta sequences at a false discovery rate of 0.05 in a later analysis. Only TCR beta chains were sequenced in this cohort, and the absence of alpha or paired-chain data limited detectable features. A later analysis reported that several top co-occurrence clusters appeared linked to parvovirus B19, influenza, CMV and Epstein-Barr virus. The presence/absence analyses assumed that sequencing depth was roughly uniform across donors, and that assumption may not be true. A later genetic analysis associated a missense DCLRE1C variant with V-gene and J-gene trimming of TCR beta chains, and an independent cohort replicated the association. A later analysis found that most CMV-associated TCR beta chains appeared HLA-restricted, with HLA associations seemingly driven largely by CMV exposure. A further reported finding was that TCR beta sequences accurately predicted the HLA-A and HLA-B alleles for most subjects in the first cohort. In vitro tests confirmed that a few of the cytomegalovirus-associated TCR beta chains recognize cytomegalovirus antigens. The study listed around 160 TCR beta chains as associated with cytomegalovirus. In a later genetic analysis, fewer N-insertions in productive TCRs were reported among donors in an Asian-associated ancestry cluster than the approximately 710-donor mean. A cluster of highly shared sequence variants was judged likely to be a technical artifact of the sequencing pipeline.

Sequenced material: PBMCs. The source is a woman aged 45-65 years in good health and CMV-seropositive. The rearrangement joined TRBV5-1 to TRBJ1-1, with 7 middle bases fitting TRBD1. The CDR3: CASSLTGDSNTEAFF. The DNA is as follows: TGCGCCAGCAGCTTGACAGGGGACTCGAACACTGAAGCTTTCTTT.